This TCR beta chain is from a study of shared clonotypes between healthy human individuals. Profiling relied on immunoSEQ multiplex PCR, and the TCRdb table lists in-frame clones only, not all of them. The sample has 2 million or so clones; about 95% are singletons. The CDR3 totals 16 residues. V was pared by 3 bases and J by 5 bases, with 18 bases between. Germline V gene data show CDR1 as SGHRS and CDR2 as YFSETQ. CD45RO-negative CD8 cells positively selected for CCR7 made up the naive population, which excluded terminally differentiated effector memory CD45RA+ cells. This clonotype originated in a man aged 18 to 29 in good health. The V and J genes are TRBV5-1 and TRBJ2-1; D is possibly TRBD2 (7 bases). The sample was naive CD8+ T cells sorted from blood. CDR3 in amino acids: CASSSPRGGVDNEQFF. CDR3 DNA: TGCGCCAGCAGCTCACCCAGAGGGGGGGTAGACAATGAGCAGTTCTTC.